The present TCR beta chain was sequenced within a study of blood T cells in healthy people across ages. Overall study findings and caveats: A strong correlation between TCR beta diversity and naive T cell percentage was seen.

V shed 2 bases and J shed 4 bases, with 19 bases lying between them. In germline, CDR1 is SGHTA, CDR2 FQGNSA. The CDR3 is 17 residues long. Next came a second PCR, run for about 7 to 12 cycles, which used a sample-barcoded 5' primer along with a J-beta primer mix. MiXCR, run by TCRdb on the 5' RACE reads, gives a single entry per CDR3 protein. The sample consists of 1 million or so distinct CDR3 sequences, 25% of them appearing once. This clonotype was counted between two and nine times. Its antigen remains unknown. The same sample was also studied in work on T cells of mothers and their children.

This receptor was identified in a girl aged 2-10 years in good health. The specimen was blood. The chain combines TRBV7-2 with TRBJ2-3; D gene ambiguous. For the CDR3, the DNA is TGTGCCAGCAGCTTACGAGAAGGATGGATTGGGGCAGATACGCAGTATTTT. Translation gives CASSLREGWIGADTQYF.